The 10 T cell receptor beta chains below were found in one sample sequenced in a study of shared clonotypes between healthy human individuals (dated by TCRdb to 2018 to 2021). CD8 naive samples consisted of CD45RO-negative cells that were positively selected for CCR7, yielding a CD45RA+CCR7+ population without TemRA cells. Receptor amplification or capture employed the immunoSEQ multiplex PCR assay. Entries here come from immuneACCESS through TCRdb and include only in-frame sequences with V and J called. Some clones fail to appear in such tables; in the studies checked, an unresolved V gene covers under half of the shortfall, and the cause of the remainder is unknown. The sample profile shows 800,000 or so clones; around 96% of them were found once. Jointly, the top ten make up about 0.22% of the sample. The sample taken for sequencing was naive CD8+ T cells sorted from blood. Reading the label with the study, this specimen's cell subset or site is: CD45RA+CCR7+. The receptors stem from a man aged 25 to 40 in good health.

In DNA form, the CDR3 reads TGTGCCAGCAGTCTCGGACCGGGACTAGCGGGAGTTCAGATTTCGTACGAGCAGTACTTC. It codes for CASSLGPGLAGVQISYEQYF. This sequence joins TRBV28 and TRBJ2-7, with 14 positions matching TRBD2. Germline CDR1 reads MDHEN; CDR2 reads SYDVKM. The V and J ends lost 5 bases and 4 bases, in that order; junction bases with no gene match: 19. CDR3 size: 20 residues.

V is TRBV29-1 and J is TRBJ1-4, with a weak D call TRBD1 (6 bases). The V end lost 0 bases, the J end lost 6 bases, and 11 bases lay between the germline ends. Germline V gene data show CDR1 as SQVTM and CDR2 as ANQGSEA. The CDR3 totals 14 residues. This CDR3 reads CSVEDLEGDEKLFF. CDR3 nucleotides: TGCAGCGTTGAAGATTTAGAGGGGGATGAAAAACTGTTTTTT.

The rearrangement joins TRBV28 to TRBJ2-1, with 7 bases fitting TRBD1. Germline assignment: CDR1 MDHEN and CDR2 SYDVKM. V shed 5 bases, J shed 1 base, and the junction held 5 bases outside the gene matches. CDR3 size: 15 residues. The CDR3 nucleotides read TGTGCCAGCAGTCCGGGGACAGATTCCTACAATGAGCAGTTCTTC. It codes for CASSPGTDSYNEQFF.

The rearrangement links TRBV19 to TRBJ1-3, with a tentative D call TRBD1 (6 bases). Trimming cost V 6 bases and J 3 bases, with 9 bases left between them. The V gene's germline CDR1 is LNHDA and CDR2 SQIVND (reference sequence). CDR3 length equals 13 residues. CDR3 in amino acids: CASRDRDGNTIYF. The CDR3 nucleotides are TGTGCCAGTAGGGACAGAGATGGAAACACCATATATTTT.

The genes are TRBV2 and TRBJ2-7, with D uncertain. CDR3 length equals 13 residues. Germline-derived CDR1 and CDR2 are SNHLY and FYNNEI. The V gene lost 3 bases and the J gene lost 4 bases, with 10 bases spanning the gap. The CDR3 DNA reads TGTGCCAGCAGTGACCCTGTCAGATACGAGCAGTACTTC. This translates into CASSDPVRYEQYF.

CDR3 amino acids: CASSLSSGLASYEQYF. The CDR3 nucleotides are TGTGCCAGCAGTTTATCCTCAGGACTAGCAAGCTACGAGCAGTACTTC. The chain couples TRBV27 to TRBJ2-7; 8 bases fit TRBD2. The V gene end was trimmed by 0 bases and the J gene end by 3 bases; junction bases not matched to a gene: 7. Germline CDR1 reads MNHEY; CDR2 reads SMNVEV (reference sequence). The CDR3 extends over 16 amino acids.

Turning to this clone: The same CDR3 is also encoded by other DNA sequences in this sample. The rearrangement joins TRBV29-1 to TRBJ2-1; D possibly corresponds to TRBD2 (5 bases). Germline V gene data show CDR1 as SQVTM and CDR2 as ANQGSEA. The length of the CDR3 is 11 residues. Between the trimmed V and J ends, which lost 4 bases and 7 bases, there was a span of 8 bases. The CDR3 nucleotides read TGCAGCGTTGTCGGGGTAAATGAGCAGTTCTTC. This gives the protein CSVVGVNEQFF.

This clone occurred once. V and J are TRBV7-9 and TRBJ2-1; possibly TRBD1 for D (5 bases). The ends were cut back, 1 base at V and 12 bases at J, with 10 bases in the middle. The CDR3 totals 12 residues. Germline V gives CDR1 SEHNR, CDR2 FQNEAQ (reference sequence). The CDR3 region is CASSLGGIGQFF. CDR3 nucleotide sequence: TGTGCCAGCAGCTTAGGGGGCATCGGGCAGTTCTTC.

CDR3 in amino acids: CASSKTGFLSYEQYF. CDR3 nucleotide sequence: TGTGCCAGCAGCAAAACCGGGTTTCTATCCTACGAGCAGTACTTC. The chain employs TRBV6-5 and TRBJ2-7; D unclear. Germline CDR1 and CDR2: MNHEY and SVGAGI. Trimming stripped 6 bases from V and 1 base from J, with 16 bases between. The CDR3 runs 15 residues.

The V call is TRBV15, the J call TRBJ2-3; D call uncertain. V lost 8 bases and J 3 bases, leaving 12 bases between the germline ends. The CDR3 has 13 residues. The germline gives CDR1 LNHNV, CDR2 YYDKDF (reference sequence). The CDR3: CATRPKMTDTQYF. The CDR3 DNA follows: TGTGCCACCCGCCCTAAAATGACAGATACGCAGTATTTT.